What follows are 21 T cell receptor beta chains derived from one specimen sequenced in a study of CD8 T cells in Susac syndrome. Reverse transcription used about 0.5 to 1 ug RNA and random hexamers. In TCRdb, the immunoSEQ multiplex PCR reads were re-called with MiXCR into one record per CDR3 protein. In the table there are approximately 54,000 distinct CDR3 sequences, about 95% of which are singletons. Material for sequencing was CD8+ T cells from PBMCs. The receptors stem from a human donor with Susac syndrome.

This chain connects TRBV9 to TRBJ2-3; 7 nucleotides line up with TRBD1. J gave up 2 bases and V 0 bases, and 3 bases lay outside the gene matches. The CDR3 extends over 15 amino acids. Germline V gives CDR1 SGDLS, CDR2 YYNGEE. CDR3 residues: CASSVEGAYTDTQYF. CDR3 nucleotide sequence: TGTGCCAGCAGCGTAGAGGGGGCTTACACAGATACGCAGTATTTT. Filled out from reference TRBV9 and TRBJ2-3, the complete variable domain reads DSGVTQTPKHLITATGQRVTLRCSPRSGDLSVYWYQQSLDQGLQFLIQYYNGEERAKGNILERFSAQQFPDLHSELNLSSLELGDSALYFCASSVEGAYTDTQYFGPGTRLTVL.

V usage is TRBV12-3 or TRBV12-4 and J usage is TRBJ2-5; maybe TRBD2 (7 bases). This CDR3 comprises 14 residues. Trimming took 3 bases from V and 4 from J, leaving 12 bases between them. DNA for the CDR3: TGTGCCAGCAGTTTGGGGGGGGGCGGAGAGACCCAGTACTTC. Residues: CASSLGGGGETQYF.

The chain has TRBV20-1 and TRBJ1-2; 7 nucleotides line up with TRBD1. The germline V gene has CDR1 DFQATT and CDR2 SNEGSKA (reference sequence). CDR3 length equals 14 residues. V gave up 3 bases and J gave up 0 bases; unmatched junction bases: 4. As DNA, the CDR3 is TGCAGTGCTAGTGGGGGACAGACTAACTATGGCTACACCTTC. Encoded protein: CSASGGQTNYGYTF.

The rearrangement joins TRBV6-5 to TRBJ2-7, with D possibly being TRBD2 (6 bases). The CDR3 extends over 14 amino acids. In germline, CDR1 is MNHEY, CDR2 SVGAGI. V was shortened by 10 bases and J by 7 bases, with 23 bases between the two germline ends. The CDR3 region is CATARDFISIEQYF. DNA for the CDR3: TGTGCCACCGCCCGGGACTTCATATCTATTGAGCAGTACTTC.

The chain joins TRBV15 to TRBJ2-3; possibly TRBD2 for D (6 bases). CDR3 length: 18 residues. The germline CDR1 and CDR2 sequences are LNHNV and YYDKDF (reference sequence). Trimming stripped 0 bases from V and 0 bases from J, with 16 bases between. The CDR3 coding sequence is TGTGCCACCAGCAGAGAGGAAAGGCTAGCGCTTAGCACAGATACGCAGTATTTT. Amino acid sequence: CATSREERLALSTDTQYF.

The CDR3 here is CASSVEGGVMQPQHF. DNA of the CDR3: TGTGCCAGCAGCGTAGAGGGGGGGGTCATGCAGCCCCAGCATTTT. The gene calls are TRBV9 and TRBJ1-5, with a possible D match to TRBD1 (6 bases). This CDR3 contains 15 residues. V was shortened by 0 bases and J by 7 bases, with 14 bases between the two germline ends. Germline V lookup: CDR1 SGDLS, CDR2 YYNGEE.

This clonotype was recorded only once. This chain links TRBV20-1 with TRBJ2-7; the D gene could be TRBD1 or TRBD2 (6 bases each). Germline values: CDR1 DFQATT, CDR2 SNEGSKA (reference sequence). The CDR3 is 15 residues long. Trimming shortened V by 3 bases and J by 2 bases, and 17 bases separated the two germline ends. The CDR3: CSARAYGGPTYEQYF. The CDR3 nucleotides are TGCAGTGCTAGGGCCTACGGGGGCCCTACCTACGAGCAGTACTTC.

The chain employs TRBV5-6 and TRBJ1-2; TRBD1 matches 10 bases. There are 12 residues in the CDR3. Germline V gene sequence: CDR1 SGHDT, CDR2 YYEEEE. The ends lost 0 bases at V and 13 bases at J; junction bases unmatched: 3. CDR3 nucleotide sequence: TGTGCCAGCAGCTTGGGACAGGGGGCTGGCACCTTC. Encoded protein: CASSLGQGAGTF.

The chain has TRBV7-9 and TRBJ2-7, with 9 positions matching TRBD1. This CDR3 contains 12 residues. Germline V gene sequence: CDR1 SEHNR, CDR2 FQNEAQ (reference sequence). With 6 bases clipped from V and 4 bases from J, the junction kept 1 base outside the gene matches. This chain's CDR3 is CASRGQGYEQYF. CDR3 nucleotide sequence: TGTGCCAGCAGGGGACAGGGATACGAGCAGTACTTC.

The CDR3 is CASSTGLGAYEQYF. The CDR3 DNA sequence: TGTGCCAGTAGTACAGGGTTAGGTGCCTACGAGCAGTACTTC. The chain recombines TRBV19 with TRBJ2-7; D perhaps matches TRBD1 (5 bases). Germline CDR1 LNHDA, CDR2 SQIVND (reference sequence). There are 14 residues in the CDR3. Trimming removed 4 bases from V and 2 bases from J, with 12 bases in between.

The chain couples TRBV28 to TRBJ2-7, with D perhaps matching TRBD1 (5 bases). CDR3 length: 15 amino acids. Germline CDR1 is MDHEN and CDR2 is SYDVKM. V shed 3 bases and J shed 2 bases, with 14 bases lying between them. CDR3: CASSFPQGFTYEQYF. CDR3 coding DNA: TGTGCCAGCAGTTTTCCGCAGGGTTTCACCTACGAGCAGTACTTC.

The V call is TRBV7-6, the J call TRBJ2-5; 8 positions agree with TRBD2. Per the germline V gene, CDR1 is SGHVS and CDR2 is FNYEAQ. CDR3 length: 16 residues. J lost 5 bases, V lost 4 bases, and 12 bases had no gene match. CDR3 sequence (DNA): TGTGCCAGCAGCTCTGGCCGCGGGGGGCTGGGGGAGACCCAGTACTTC. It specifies CASSSGRGGLGETQYF.

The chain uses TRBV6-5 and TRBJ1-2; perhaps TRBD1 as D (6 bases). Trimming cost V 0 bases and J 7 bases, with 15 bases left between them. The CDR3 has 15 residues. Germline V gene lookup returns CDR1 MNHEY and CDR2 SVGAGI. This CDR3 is CASSYSRTDHGGYTF. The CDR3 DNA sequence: TGTGCCAGCAGTTACTCCCGGACAGACCATGGTGGCTACACCTTC.

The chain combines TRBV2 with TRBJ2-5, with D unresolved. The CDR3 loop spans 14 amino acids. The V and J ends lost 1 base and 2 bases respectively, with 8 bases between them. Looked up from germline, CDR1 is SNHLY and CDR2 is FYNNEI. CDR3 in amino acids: CASSEGRPQETQYF. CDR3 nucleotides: TGTGCCAGCAGTGAAGGGAGACCGCAAGAGACCCAGTACTTC.

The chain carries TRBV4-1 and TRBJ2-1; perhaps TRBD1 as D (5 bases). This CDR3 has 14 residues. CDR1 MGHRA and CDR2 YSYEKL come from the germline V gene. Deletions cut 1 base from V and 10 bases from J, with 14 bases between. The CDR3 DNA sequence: TGCGCCAGCAGCCAAGGGGGCATCGGAAACGAGCAGTTCTTC. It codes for CASSQGGIGNEQFF.

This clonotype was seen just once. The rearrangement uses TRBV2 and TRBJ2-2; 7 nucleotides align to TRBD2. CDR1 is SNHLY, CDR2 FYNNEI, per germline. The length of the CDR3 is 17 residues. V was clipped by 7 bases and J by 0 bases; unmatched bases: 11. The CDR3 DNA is TGTGCCAGCACCCTTATGGGGGGGACCCCGAACACCGGGGAGCTGTTTTTT. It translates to CASTLMGGTPNTGELFF.

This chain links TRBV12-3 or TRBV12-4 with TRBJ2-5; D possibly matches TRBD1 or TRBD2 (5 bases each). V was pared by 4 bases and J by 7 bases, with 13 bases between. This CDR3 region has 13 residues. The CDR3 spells CASSSGTARTQYF. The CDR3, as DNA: TGTGCCAGCAGTTCCGGGACCGCCCGGACCCAGTACTTC.

The chain's CDR3 is CASTEGPSNTEAFF. CDR3 in DNA: TGTGCCAGCACCGAGGGACCTTCAAACACTGAAGCTTTCTTT. V is TRBV7-9 and J is TRBJ1-1; D is possibly TRBD1 (5 bases). Trimming took off 7 bases at V and 2 bases at J, with 14 bases between the two ends. Germline assignment: CDR1 SEHNR and CDR2 FQNEAQ (reference sequence). This CDR3 contains 14 residues. Complete variable domain (other parts from reference TRBV7-9 and TRBJ1-1): DTGVSQNPRHKITKRGQNVTFRCDPISEHNRLYWYRQTLGQGPEFLTYFQNEAQLEKSRLLSDRFSAERPKGSFSTLEIQRTEQGDSAMYLCASTEGPSNTEAFFGQGTRLTVV.

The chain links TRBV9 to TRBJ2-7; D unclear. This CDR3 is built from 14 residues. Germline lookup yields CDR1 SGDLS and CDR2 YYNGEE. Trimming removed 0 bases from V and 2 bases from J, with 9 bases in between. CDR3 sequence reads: CASSVEVGPYEQYF. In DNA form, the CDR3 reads TGTGCCAGCAGCGTAGAGGTAGGACCCTACGAGCAGTACTTC.

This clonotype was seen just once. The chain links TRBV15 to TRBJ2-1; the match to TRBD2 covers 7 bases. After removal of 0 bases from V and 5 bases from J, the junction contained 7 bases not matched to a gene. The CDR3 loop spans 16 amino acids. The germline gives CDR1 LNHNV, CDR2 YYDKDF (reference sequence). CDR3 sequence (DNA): TGTGCCACCAGCAGAGATCCTAGCGGAGATGACAATGAGCAGTTCTTC. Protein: CATSRDPSGDDNEQFF.

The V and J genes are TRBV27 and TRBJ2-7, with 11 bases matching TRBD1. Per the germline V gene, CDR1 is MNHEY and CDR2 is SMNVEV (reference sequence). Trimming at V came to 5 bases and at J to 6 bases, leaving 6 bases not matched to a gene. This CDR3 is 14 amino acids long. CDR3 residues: CASSIGTGGAEQYF. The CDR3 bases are TGTGCCAGCAGTATCGGGACAGGGGGAGCCGAGCAGTACTTC.